This TCR beta chain was captured by sequencing in a study of hypomethylating agent response in myelodysplastic syndrome. For the study at large: Hypomethylating treatment was azacitidine in about 75% of the 11, decitabine in 3 of 11. Mean age was about 70 +/- 6 years; diploid cytogenetics predominated. Findings of the study overall: Only about twelve patients were analyzed in this small cohort. More novel clonotypes appeared in responders; more contracted clonotypes appeared in non-responders after treatment.

Method: immunoSEQ multiplex PCR; TCRdb's copy keeps in-frame clones and lacks some. The table lists some 3,200 clones, approximately 86% of them singletons, with about 28% in the top ten. In its sample, this clone was seen once. Its matching antigen is unknown. V dropped 5 bases and J dropped 7 bases, with 9 bases sitting between them. CDR3 length: 12 amino acids. Germline V gene lookup returns CDR1 SEHNR and CDR2 FQNEAQ (reference sequence). The sample here was bone marrow, taken before or after starting hypomethylating agent treatment for myelodysplastic syndrome (not recorded which). The rearrangement joins TRBV7-9 to TRBJ1-5; no clear D. The TCR originated in a human donor with myelodysplastic syndrome. Here the CDR3 reads CASSVDWQPQHF. CDR3 nucleotides: TGTGCCAGCAGCGTTGATTGGCAGCCCCAGCATTTT.